Presented here are 28 T cell receptor beta chains from one specimen sequenced in a study of T-cell memory formation after mild COVID-19. TCRdb ran MiXCR on the 5' RACE reads and lists one entry per CDR3 protein. The sample has around 340,000 distinct CDR3 sequences; around 20% are singletons. What was sequenced was PBMCs or a T cell subset sorted from them (not recorded which). The receptors derive from an adult woman who had mild COVID-19 (a few samples of this study predate the infection). Cell type and time point are not known.

At least ten counts were recorded for this clonotype. This chain uses TRBV28 with TRBJ2-7; 9 bases agree with TRBD1. Losses at the gene ends were 7 bases for V and 7 bases for J; bases not matched to a gene: 11. The germline gives CDR1 MDHEN, CDR2 SYDVKM. This CDR3 spans 14 amino acids. This CDR3 is CASIGTGTTGEQYF. The CDR3 nucleotides read TGTGCCAGCATCGGGACAGGGACAACGGGGGAGCAGTACTTC.

The chain combines TRBV12-3 or TRBV12-4 with TRBJ2-2; a possible D gene is TRBD2 (5 bases). Trimming took 3 bases from V and 2 from J, leaving 7 bases between them. CDR3 length: 14 amino acids. CDR3: CASSFLANTGELFF. The CDR3 nucleotides read TGTGCCAGCAGTTTCCTAGCTAACACCGGGGAGCTGTTTTTT.

The V call is TRBV2, the J call TRBJ2-3; TRBD2 agrees at 12 bases. Germline CDR1 and CDR2: SNHLY and FYNNEI. Trimming removed 6 bases from V and 0 bases from J; junction bases left unmatched: 10. This CDR3 has 18 residues. The CDR3 is CASRLTSGGPGSTDTQYF. The CDR3 DNA sequence: TGTGCCAGCAGATTGACTAGCGGGGGCCCGGGGAGCACAGATACGCAGTATTTT.

The chain joins TRBV24-1 to TRBJ2-3; the D call may be TRBD1 or TRBD2 (5 bases each). Looked up from germline, CDR1 is KGHDR and CDR2 is SFDVKD. V was shortened by 0 bases and J by 2 bases, with 8 bases between the two germline ends. The CDR3 consists of 15 residues. This CDR3 reads CATSDLGTYTDTQYF. The CDR3 DNA follows: TGTGCCACCAGTGATTTGGGGACCTACACAGATACGCAGTATTTT.

The chain carries TRBV29-1 and TRBJ2-7; 7 positions match TRBD2. The CDR3 has 15 residues. Looked up from germline, CDR1 is SQVTM and CDR2 is ANQGSEA. V shed 2 bases and J 1 base; nucleotides not matched to a gene: 8. Here the CDR3 reads CSVEREGSHSYEQYF. Written as DNA, the CDR3 is TGCAGCGTTGAAAGGGAGGGGTCTCATTCCTACGAGCAGTACTTC.

The chain recombines TRBV5-5 with TRBJ2-5; D unclear. Germline loops: CDR1 SGHKS, CDR2 YYEKEE (reference sequence). There are 13 residues in the CDR3. V was clipped by 2 bases and J by 3 bases, with 8 bases between them. DNA of the CDR3: TGTGCCAGCAGCTTTGGGCTAGAAGAGACCCAGTACTTC. Translation: CASSFGLEETQYF.

This sequence joins TRBV2 and TRBJ2-3, with 10 bases identical to TRBD1. CDR3 length equals 15 residues. V dropped 7 bases and J dropped 0; count of bases not matched to a gene: 4. Germline V gene lookup returns CDR1 SNHLY and CDR2 FYNNEI. The CDR3 coding sequence is TGTGCCAGCAAAGGGACAGGGGCTAGCACAGATACGCAGTATTTT. Translated: CASKGTGASTDTQYF.

This chain uses TRBV3-1 with TRBJ2-7; 10 bases map to TRBD2. The CDR3 length is 15 residues. J was trimmed by 5 bases and V by 0 bases; bases with no gene match: 4. The V gene's germline CDR1 is LGHDT and CDR2 YNNKEL (reference sequence). The CDR3, as DNA: TGTGCCAGCAGCCAAGATCTAGCGGGAGTAAACGAGCAGTACTTC. Amino acid sequence: CASSQDLAGVNEQYF.

At least ten counts were recorded for this clonotype. V and J are TRBV4-1 and TRBJ1-2; TRBD1 aligns across 8 bases. With 1 base clipped from V and 4 bases from J, the junction kept 20 bases outside the gene matches. This CDR3 contains 20 residues. Germline CDR1 is MGHRA and CDR2 is YSYEKL. The CDR3 sequence: CASSQGAGGGRLAIPYGYTF. The CDR3 nucleotides are TGCGCCAGCAGCCAAGGGGCAGGGGGCGGGCGACTCGCCATCCCCTATGGCTACACCTTC.

CDR3: CASSLPGAHTGELFF. CDR3 in DNA: TGCGCCAGCAGCTTACCAGGGGCGCACACCGGGGAGCTGTTTTTT. The chain links TRBV5-1 to TRBJ2-2; the D gene is possibly TRBD1 (6 bases). V was shortened by 2 bases and J by 3 bases, with 11 bases between the two germline ends. The CDR3 consists of 15 residues. Germline V lookup: CDR1 SGHRS, CDR2 YFSETQ. The whole variable domain, remainder taken from reference TRBV5-1 and TRBJ2-2, is KAGVTQTPRYLIKTRGQQVTLSCSPISGHRSVSWYQQTPGQGLQFLFEYFSETQRNKGNFPGRFSGRQFSNSRSEMNVSTLELGDSALYLCASSLPGAHTGELFFGEGSRLTVL.

This clonotype appeared a few times. The chain combines TRBV20-1 with TRBJ2-3; the match to TRBD2 covers 12 bases. The V and J ends lost 6 bases and 2 bases, in that order; junction bases with no gene match: 15. Looked up from germline, CDR1 is DFQATT and CDR2 is SNEGSKA (reference sequence). This CDR3 spans 18 amino acids. The CDR3, as DNA: TGCAGTGCAGTCCTAGCGGGGGGGCGGTACCTCCCCACAGATACGCAGTATTTT. Translating gives CSAVLAGGRYLPTDTQYF.

The chain couples TRBV6-1 to TRBJ2-1; D gene uncertain. Trimming stripped 7 bases from V and 8 bases from J, with 9 bases between. The CDR3 contains 11 residues. Germline V gene data show CDR1 as MNHNS and CDR2 as SASEGT. CDR3 sequence: CASNSVYEQFF. The CDR3, as DNA: TGTGCCAGCAATTCTGTTTATGAGCAGTTCTTC.

V is TRBV6-2 or TRBV6-3 and J is TRBJ2-7, with a tentative D call TRBD1 (6 bases). The V end lost 5 bases, the J end lost 3 bases, and 8 bases lay between the germline ends. This CDR3 comprises 12 residues. Germline V gene lookup returns CDR1 MNHEY and CDR2 SVGEGT. In DNA form, the CDR3 reads TGTGCCAGCAGTCAACAGGGCTACGAGCAGTACTTC. Encoded protein: CASSQQGYEQYF.

The J gene is TRBJ1-2, the V gene TRBV30, with 9 bases matching TRBD1. J lost 6 bases, V lost 2 bases, and 7 bases had no gene match. The CDR3 spans 14 residues. The germline V gene has CDR1 GTSNPN and CDR2 SVGIG (reference sequence). The CDR3 protein is CAWSSGTGLDGYTF. CDR3 nucleotides: TGTGCCTGGAGTTCTGGGACAGGGTTAGATGGCTACACCTTC. The variable domain in full, completed from reference TRBV30 and TRBJ1-2, reads SQTIHQWPATLVQPVGSPLSLECTVEGTSNPNLYWYRQAAGRGLQLLFYSVGIGQISSEVPQNLSASRPQDRQFILSSKKLLLSDSGFYLCAWSSGTGLDGYTFGSGTRLTVV.

The chain has TRBV5-1 and TRBJ2-6; 7 bases match TRBD2. Trimming cost V 4 bases and J 0 bases; bases outside gene matches: 7. Germline V gene data show CDR1 as SGHRS and CDR2 as YFSETQ. This CDR3 contains 17 residues. Written as DNA, the CDR3 is TGCGCCAGCAGCCGTGGCGGCGGGAGCTCTGGGGCCAACGTCCTGACTTTC. Its translation: CASSRGGGSSGANVLTF. Full variable domain (missing parts from reference TRBV5-1 and TRBJ2-6): KAGVTQTPRYLIKTRGQQVTLSCSPISGHRSVSWYQQTPGQGLQFLFEYFSETQRNKGNFPGRFSGRQFSNSRSEMNVSTLELGDSALYLCASSRGGGSSGANVLTFGAGSRLTVL.

The chain uses TRBV12-3 or TRBV12-4 and TRBJ1-1; D remains ambiguous. This CDR3 is 14 amino acids long. Trimming removed 6 bases from V and 7 bases from J, with 18 bases in between. Here the CDR3 reads CASSPVPRKGEAFF. The CDR3, as DNA: TGTGCCAGCAGCCCTGTACCCCGGAAGGGTGAAGCTTTCTTT.

The chain employs TRBV20-1 and TRBJ1-1; TRBD1 matches 7 bases. CDR1 DFQATT and CDR2 SNEGSKA come from the germline V gene (reference sequence). The CDR3 consists of 15 residues. J gave up 0 bases and V 3 bases, and 7 bases lay outside the gene matches. The CDR3 nucleotides read TGCAGTGCTAGGATGATACAGGGGATGAACACTGAAGCTTTCTTT. Translation gives CSARMIQGMNTEAFF.

There are many counts of this clonotype. The rearrangement joins TRBV11-2 to TRBJ2-1, with D hard to call. CDR1 is SGHAT, CDR2 FQNNGV, per germline. Trimming left V 0 bases short and J 8 bases short, with 14 bases between. The CDR3 runs to 15 residues. The chain's CDR3 is CASSLDPVSWDEQFF. DNA of the CDR3: TGTGCCAGCAGCTTAGATCCGGTATCTTGGGATGAGCAGTTCTTC.

This clonotype was recorded a few times. The V call is TRBV4-2, the J call TRBJ2-7; perhaps TRBD2 as D (5 bases). CDR1 LGHNA and CDR2 YNFKEQ come from the germline V gene. The ends were cut back, 0 bases at V and 3 bases at J, with 21 bases in the middle. This CDR3 has 18 amino acids. CDR3 region: CASSQEKKGGRTSYEQYF. The CDR3 DNA reads TGTGCCAGCAGCCAAGAGAAGAAAGGCGGGCGGACGAGCTACGAGCAGTACTTC.

Here the CDR3 reads CSARDERLAGAKNIQYF. The CDR3 DNA sequence: TGCAGTGCTAGAGATGAACGACTAGCGGGAGCCAAAAACATTCAGTACTTC. The chain combines TRBV20-1 with TRBJ2-4, with 10 bases that match TRBD2. There are 17 residues in the CDR3. Germline V gives CDR1 DFQATT, CDR2 SNEGSKA (reference sequence). The ends lost 0 bases at V and 0 bases at J; junction bases unmatched: 5.

The gene calls are TRBV19 and TRBJ1-2; D might be TRBD1 (6 bases). In germline, CDR1 is LNHDA, CDR2 SQIVND (reference sequence). The CDR3 extends over 14 amino acids. Deletions cut 3 bases from V and 4 bases from J, with 12 bases between. CDR3 nucleotide sequence: TGTGCCAGTAGTATGGGGGGCTCCCTCTATGGCTACACCTTC. Amino acids: CASSMGGSLYGYTF.

This clonotype was seen more than once but under ten times. The V gene is TRBV7-8, the J gene TRBJ1-5; a possible D gene is TRBD1 (6 bases). Trimming cost V 1 base and J 4 bases, with 8 bases left between them. The CDR3 is 14 residues long. Germline V lookup: CDR1 SGHVS, CDR2 FQNEAQ. This CDR3 reads CASSLDTGNQPQHF. The CDR3 DNA reads as TGTGCCAGCAGCTTAGACACAGGGAATCAGCCCCAGCATTTT. Combining the CDR3 with reference TRBV7-8 and TRBJ1-5 gives the whole variable domain GAGVSQSPRYKVAKRGQDVALRCDPISGHVSLFWYQQALGQGPEFLTYFQNEAQLDKSGLPSDRFFAERPEGSVSTLKIQRTQQEDSAVYLCASSLDTGNQPQHFGDGTRLSIL.

The V and J genes are TRBV20-1 and TRBJ2-5; D perhaps matches TRBD1 (5 bases). The V and J ends lost 4 bases and 0 bases respectively, with 9 bases between them. CDR1 and CDR2 from the germline V gene are DFQATT and SNEGSKA (reference sequence). The CDR3 spans 13 residues. In DNA, the CDR3 is TGCAGTGCTACTAGGGGCTACCAAGAGACCCAGTACTTC. Translation: CSATRGYQETQYF.

This clonotype came up a few times. The CDR3 reads CASRRGGSSYEQYF. The CDR3 region has the DNA TGTGCCAGCAGACGGGGCGGGAGCTCCTACGAGCAGTACTTC. The rearrangement links TRBV12-3 or TRBV12-4 to TRBJ2-7, with 7 bases that match TRBD2. The CDR3 consists of 14 residues. Germline trimming cut 6 bases from V and 0 bases from J; bases unmatched to any gene: 5.

This clonotype was observed many times. The chain has TRBV28 and TRBJ2-7; TRBD2 might be the D (5 bases). This CDR3 is built from 11 residues. The germline V gene has CDR1 MDHEN and CDR2 SYDVKM. Trimming left V 2 bases short and J 7 bases short, with 6 bases between. This chain's CDR3 is CASSLGEEQYF. CDR3 coding DNA: TGTGCCAGCAGTTTAGGGGAGGAGCAGTACTTC.

This clonotype has just a few counts. The J gene is TRBJ2-1, the V gene TRBV9; the D gene is possibly TRBD1 (5 bases). Germline-derived CDR1 and CDR2 are SGDLS and YYNGEE. CDR3 length: 16 amino acids. V was cut by 4 bases and J by 0 bases, with 14 bases left in between. This CDR3 is CASSPIGAGSYNEQFF. DNA for the CDR3: TGTGCCAGCAGCCCCATTGGGGCAGGCTCCTACAATGAGCAGTTCTTC.

The chain is built from TRBV7-8 and TRBJ1-2, with 8 bases identical to TRBD1. The V segment lost 5 bases and the J segment 8 bases; nucleotides outside the gene matches: 13. Germline V gene sequence: CDR1 SGHVS, CDR2 FQNEAQ. The CDR3 is made up of 15 amino acids. For the CDR3, the DNA is TGTGCCAGCAGCACAAGGGGACAGGCGGTTCAAGGCTACACCTTC. Translating it yields CASSTRGQAVQGYTF. The complete variable domain, with remaining parts taken from reference TRBV7-8 and TRBJ1-2, reads GAGVSQSPRYKVAKRGQDVALRCDPISGHVSLFWYQQALGQGPEFLTYFQNEAQLDKSGLPSDRFFAERPEGSVSTLKIQRTQQEDSAVYLCASSTRGQAVQGYTFGSGTRLTVV.

This clonotype was seen a handful of times. CDR3 amino acids: CASSWGQTSYNEQFF. DNA for the CDR3: TGTGCCAGCAGTTGGGGACAGACCTCCTACAATGAGCAGTTCTTC. The V call is TRBV27, the J call TRBJ2-1; 7 bases fit TRBD1. Trimming at V came to 4 bases and at J to 0 bases, leaving 3 bases not matched to a gene. The V gene's germline CDR1 is MNHEY and CDR2 SMNVEV (reference sequence). The CDR3 has 15 amino acids.